The 31 T cell receptor beta chains given below trace back to one sample, sequenced in a study of tissue T cells after allogeneic stem cell transplantation. Here immunoSEQ multiplex PCR was the method, and the copy in TCRdb shows in-frame clones only, minus some. The top ten hold approximately 0.5% of the sample, which has about 48,000 clones, about three quarters seen once. Input material: sorted cells pooled from one or two spleens. The receptor set was obtained from a pool of C57BL/6 mice in good health.

About this clone: Gene and germline names: mouse. The CDR3 extends 1 residue past the end of the read, so its final part is completed from the germline J gene. The chain couples TRBV16 to TRBJ2-3; 8 nucleotides agree with TRBD1. This CDR3 is 12 amino acids long. The germline V gene has CDR1 SGHSA and CDR2 FRNQAP. V was pared by 5 bases and J by 6 bases, with 1 base of the junction left unmatched. CDR3 DNA (partial): TGTGCAAGCAGCCGGGACAGGGAAACGCTGTAT. Translating it yields CASSRDRETLY. The entire CDR3 protein is CASSRDRETLYF.

Points on this clone: Any gene name here is a mouse gene name. This CDR3 reads CASSRPGANSDYTF. The DNA read from the CDR3 is TGTGCCAGCTCTCGTCCCGGGGCGAACTCCGACTACACC. The rearrangement links TRBV12-2 to TRBJ1-2; D might be TRBD1 (5 bases). The missing CDR3 end, 1 residue past where the read stops, is filled in from the germline J gene. The CDR3 extends over 14 amino acids. Per germline, CDR1 SGHLS and CDR2 HYDKME. V lost 2 bases, J lost 2 bases, and 11 bases lay in between. Full variable domain (remainder filled in from reference TRBV12-2 and TRBJ1-2): NSGVVQSPRYIIKGKGERSILKCIPISGHLSVAWYQQTQGQELKFFIQHYDKMERDKGNLPSRFSVQQFDDYHSEMNMSALELEDSAVYFCASSRPGANSDYTFGSGTRLLVI.

A few counts support this clone. Mouse germline and gene names are used. Sequencing ends 1 residue short of the CDR3 end; the germline J gene provides the rest. This rearrangement joins TRBV13-2 to TRBJ1-2; D remains unclear. Trimming removed 6 bases from V and 2 bases from J, with 5 bases in between. This CDR3 spans 11 amino acids. The germline V gene has CDR1 NNHNN and CDR2 SYGAGS (reference sequence). The chain's CDR3 is CASEGNSDYTF. The part of the CDR3 DNA that was read is TGTGCCAGCGAAGGGAACTCCGACTACACC.

Concerning this clone: Germline and genes here are mouse. The CDR3 end is not reached by the read, which stops 1 residue before it; the germline J gene fills it in. The J gene is TRBJ2-4, the V gene TRBV4, with D perhaps TRBD2 (6 bases). The CDR3 has 13 residues. Trimming stripped 6 bases from V and 2 bases from J, with 9 bases between. Germline V CDR1 and CDR2: LGHDT, YNNKQL (reference sequence). CDR3 sequence: CASRDWTQNTLYF. The sequenced CDR3 bases are TGTGCCAGCAGAGACTGGACTCAAAACACCTTGTAC. Filled out from reference TRBV4 and TRBJ2-4, the complete variable domain reads ETAVFQTPNYHVTQVGNEVSFNCKQTLGHDTMYWYKQDSKKLLKIMFSYNNKQLIVNETVPRRFSPQSSDKAHLNLRIKSVEPEDSAVYLCASRDWTQNTLYFGAGTRLSVL.

This clone has only one observation. The genes are named according to mouse. The read ends 1 residue shy of where the CDR3 ends; the end is completed using the germline J gene. The chain combines TRBV13-2 with TRBJ1-5; 7 bases are a match to TRBD1. The V gene's germline CDR1 is NNHNN and CDR2 SYGAGS (reference sequence). CDR3 length equals 14 residues. The trim removed 1 base at V and 3 bases at J, leaving 1 base unmatched. CDR3 residues: CASGDPGGNQAPLF. CDR3 DNA, as far as it was read: TGTGCCAGCGGTGATCCAGGGGGCAACCAGGCTCCGCTT.

Comments on this clone: Gene names and germline refer to mouse. CDR3 region: CAGHLDAETLYF. The part of the CDR3 DNA that was read is TGTGCCGGGCACCTTGATGCAGAAACGCTGTAT. V usage is TRBV19 and J usage is TRBJ2-3; D call uncertain. The CDR3 extends 1 residue past the end of the read, so its final part is completed from the germline J gene. The V end lost 10 bases, the J end lost 2 bases, and 11 bases lay between the germline ends. Germline V gene data show CDR1 as FNHDT and CDR2 as SITEND (reference sequence). The length of the CDR3 is 12 residues. The entire variable domain, with the rest obtained from reference TRBV19 and TRBJ2-3, is as follows: GGIITQTPKFLIGQEGQKLTLKCQQNFNHDTMYWYRQDSGKGLRLIYYSITENDLQKGDLSEGYDASREKKSSFSLTVTSAQKNEMAVFLCAGHLDAETLYFGSGTRLTVL.

With respect to this clone: The gene symbols are mouse symbols. Sequencing ends 1 residue short of the CDR3 end; the germline J gene provides the rest. The chain is built from TRBV1 and TRBJ2-7; 7 nucleotides match TRBD2. The germline CDR1 and CDR2 sequences are NSQYPW and LRSPGD (reference sequence). The CDR3 spans 15 residues. With 0 bases clipped from V and 3 bases from J, the junction kept 5 bases outside the gene matches. CDR3 bases read: TGCACCTGCAGTGCAGATACCTGGGGGATCTATGAACAGTAC. The encoded protein is CTCSADTWGIYEQY. The full-length CDR3 reads as CTCSADTWGIYEQYF.

Details on this clone: Gene names follow the mouse nomenclature. Read sequence stops 1 residue before the CDR3 end, and the germline J gene provides the missing end. This chain joins TRBV19 and TRBJ2-4; TRBD2 agrees at 10 bases. J gave up 4 bases and V 5 bases, and 1 base lay outside the gene matches. The CDR3 extends over 13 amino acids. Germline V gene sequence: CDR1 FNHDT, CDR2 SITEND (reference sequence). CDR3 sequence: CASRGTGENTLYF. The part of the CDR3 DNA that was read is TGTGCCAGCAGGGGGACTGGGGAAAACACCTTGTAC.

On this clone: Gene names are mouse gene names. The CDR3 goes on 1 residue after the read ends, and that part is filled in from the germline J gene. The V call is TRBV4, the J call TRBJ1-1; D might be TRBD1 (5 bases). The CDR3 totals 13 residues. Trimming left V 3 bases short and J 1 base short, with 6 bases between. The germline V gene encodes CDR1 LGHDT and CDR2 YNNKQL (reference sequence). CDR3 bases read: TGTGCCAGCAGCTACAGGGCGAACACAGAAGTCTTC. Its translation is CASSYRANTEVF. Given in full, the CDR3 is CASSYRANTEVFF.

About this clone: Genes and germline come from the mouse. The CDR3 end falls 1 residue outside the read, so it is completed with the germline J gene. The V call is TRBV13-3, the J call TRBJ2-1, with 13 bases aligning to TRBD2. Trimming removed 5 bases from V and 5 bases from J; junction bases left unmatched: 4. This CDR3 is 15 amino acids long. Germline CDR1 NNHDY, CDR2 SYVADS. The CDR3 DNA, read in part, is TGTGCCAGCAGCTCGGGACTGGGGGGGAATGCTGAGCAGTTC. This sequence encodes CASSSGLGGNAEQF. The CDR3 in its entirety is CASSSGLGGNAEQFF.

Remarks on this clone: Gene names refer to mouse genes. The read ends 1 residue early relative to the CDR3; the germline J gene fills the gap. The rearrangement uses TRBV13-3 and TRBJ1-4; 10 nucleotides agree with TRBD1. The CDR3 extends over 15 amino acids. In germline, CDR1 is NNHDY, CDR2 SYVADS. V shed 3 bases and J 5 bases; nucleotides not matched to a gene: 4. The covered CDR3 bases are TGTGCCAGCAGTGGACCGGGACAGGGGAACGAAAGATTATTT. Its protein product is CASSGPGQGNERLF. In full, the CDR3 reads CASSGPGQGNERLFF.

About this clone itself: Gene names and germline match the mouse. Read coverage stops 1 residue before the CDR3 terminus; the germline J gene supplies the remainder. This chain links TRBV1 with TRBJ1-3, with 10 bases identical to TRBD1. With V trimmed by 4 bases and J by 4 bases, 1 base remained unmatched. The CDR3 is 14 amino acids. Germline loops: CDR1 NSQYPW, CDR2 LRSPGD (reference sequence). The covered CDR3 bases are TGCACCTGCAGTGGGGACAGGGGAGGAAATACGCTCTAT. Translating gives CTCSGDRGGNTLY. The whole CDR3 region reads CTCSGDRGGNTLYF. The whole variable domain, filled in from reference TRBV1 and TRBJ1-3, reads VTLLEQNPRWRLVPRGQAVNLRCILKNSQYPWMSWYQQDLQKQLQWLFTLRSPGDKEVKSLPGADYLATRVTDTELRLQVANMSQGRTLYCTCSGDRGGNTLYFGEGSRLIVV.

This clone was seen a few times. Any gene name here is a mouse gene name. The CDR3 protein is CASSQWTVYAEQFF. The sequenced CDR3 bases are TGTGCTAGCAGTCAATGGACAGTCTATGCTGAGCAGTTC. The chain is built from TRBV21 and TRBJ2-1; TRBD1 is a possible D gene (6 bases). The observed sequence ends 1 residue before the CDR3 terminus, with the missing tail filled in from the germline J gene. TRBV21 is an open reading frame, and its role is uncertain. The germline V and J ends were trimmed by 1 base and 3 bases, with 7 bases remaining between them. The CDR3 is 14 residues long.

Details on this clone: Genes and germline are mouse. With the read ending 1 residue before the CDR3 end, the germline J gene is used to fill in that end. The chain recombines TRBV5 with TRBJ2-2; TRBD2 might be the D (5 bases). In germline, CDR1 is LGHNA, CDR2 YNLKQL (reference sequence). V lost 5 bases and J 4 bases, leaving 8 bases between the germline ends. The CDR3 loop spans 13 amino acids. This chain's CDR3 is CASSSTGTGQLYF. The sequenced part of the CDR3 DNA is TGTGCCAGCAGCTCAACTGGCACCGGGCAGCTCTAC.

To note about this clone: Here the gene names and germline are mouse. The sequenced fragment ends 1 residue before the CDR3 boundary, so the rest is inferred from the germline J gene. The genes are TRBV19 and TRBJ1-5; D call uncertain. Trimming left V 0 bases short and J 0 bases short, with 10 bases between. The CDR3 runs to 16 residues. Germline loops: CDR1 FNHDT, CDR2 SITEND (reference sequence). CDR3: CASSIEASYNNQAPLF. The sequenced CDR3 bases are TGTGCCAGCAGTATAGAGGCCAGTTATAACAACCAGGCTCCGCTT. The variable domain in full, with the rest retrieved from reference TRBV19 and TRBJ1-5, is GGIITQTPKFLIGQEGQKLTLKCQQNFNHDTMYWYRQDSGKGLRLIYYSITENDLQKGDLSEGYDASREKKSSFSLTVTSAQKNEMAVFLCASSIEASYNNQAPLFGEGTRLSVL.

This clone has just one count. All gene names here are mouse names. Partial CDR3 DNA: TGTGCCTGGAGTCGAGGGGACTCCTATGAACAGTAC. This codes for CAWSRGDSYEQY. The complete CDR3 protein is CAWSRGDSYEQYF. This chain uses TRBV31 with TRBJ2-7; D is possibly TRBD1 (5 bases). The read comes to an end 1 residue before the CDR3 does, leaving the germline J gene to fill in the end. V was clipped by 1 base and J by 0 bases, with 7 bases between them. The CDR3 sequence is 13 residues long. Germline V gene lookup returns CDR1 GKSSPN and CDR2 SITVG.

Of note for this clone: Gene names follow the mouse nomenclature. The read finishes 1 residue shy of the CDR3 end, and the germline J gene is used to complete it. The chain is built from TRBV3 and TRBJ2-3; tentative D call: TRBD1 (6 bases). Germline V gene sequence: CDR1 SNHLY, CDR2 FYNGKV (reference sequence). CDR3 size: 15 residues. Trimming pared 3 bases from V and 0 bases from J, leaving 10 bases between. The CDR3 sequence is CASSFRGASAETLYF. CDR3 bases read: TGTGCCAGCAGCTTCAGGGGCGCTAGTGCAGAAACGCTGTAT.

As to this clone: The gene symbols are mouse symbols. Read sequence stops 1 residue before the CDR3 end, and the germline J gene provides the missing end. This sequence joins TRBV16 and TRBJ2-5; D is uncertain. Germline-derived CDR1 and CDR2 are SGHSA and FRNQAP. This CDR3 comprises 11 residues. V dropped 5 bases and J dropped 6 bases, with 6 bases sitting between them. The sequenced CDR3 bases are TGTGCAAGCAGCGCCCGGGACACCCAGTAC. Translating it yields CASSARDTQY. The whole CDR3 region reads CASSARDTQYF.

As to this clone: The gene names here belong to mouse. Read sequence stops 1 residue before the CDR3 end, and the germline J gene provides the missing end. The chain carries TRBV13-2 and TRBJ2-7; TRBD1 matches 10 bases. The CDR3 extends over 15 amino acids. Germline trimming cut 3 bases from V and 6 bases from J; bases unmatched to any gene: 9. Looked up from germline, CDR1 is NNHNN and CDR2 is SYGAGS (reference sequence). The CDR3 DNA, read in part, is TGTGCCAGCGGTGTCACCGGGACAGGGGATGGTGAACAGTAC. Translated: CASGVTGTGDGEQY. The complete CDR3 sequence is CASGVTGTGDGEQYF.

About this clone: One junction end does not reproduce the germline sequence, and a read error may be involved. Germline and genes here are mouse. The DNA ends 1 residue before the CDR3 does, and the rest of the CDR3 is filled in from the germline J gene. The rearrangement uses TRBV15 and TRBJ1-5, with 7 positions matching TRBD1. The CDR3 runs to 14 residues. The germline V gene encodes CDR1 SGHND and CDR2 FRSKSL. This CDR3 is CANSFGTENQAPLF. CDR3 bases read: TGTGCCAACAGTTTTGGGACAGAAAACCAGGCTCCGCTT.

This clone was seen a few times. Genes and germline come from the mouse. The read ends 1 residue before the CDR3 terminus; that terminus is restored from the germline J gene. This chain links TRBV3 with TRBJ2-7; D ambiguous. CDR1 is SNHLY and CDR2 is FYNGKV in the germline V gene (reference sequence). Trimming removed 0 bases from V and 0 bases from J, with 3 bases in between. The CDR3 is made up of 13 amino acids. CDR3 DNA, as far as it was read: TGTGCCAGCAGCTTAGCACTCTCCTATGAACAGTAC. Translated, it gives CASSLALSYEQY. The whole CDR3 is CASSLALSYEQYF.

On this clone: Gene names follow the mouse nomenclature. Read data end 1 residue before the CDR3 end; the end is taken from the germline J gene. The V call is TRBV13-2, the J call TRBJ2-7; 9 bases fit TRBD1. The CDR3 spans 13 residues. The junction had 4 bases not matched to a gene; V was cut back by 2 bases and J by 7 bases. From germline, CDR1 is NNHNN and CDR2 SYGAGS (reference sequence). CDR3 DNA, as far as it was read: TGTGCCAGCGGTGAGGGGACAGGGAGCGAACAGTAC. Amino acids: CASGEGTGSEQY. Given in full, the CDR3 is CASGEGTGSEQYF.

Remarks on this clone: Gene names denote mouse genes. The read terminates 1 residue ahead of where the CDR3 ends, so the germline J gene completes it. The rearrangement uses TRBV13-2 and TRBJ1-4; D gene unclear. The germline V gene has CDR1 NNHNN and CDR2 SYGAGS (reference sequence). The CDR3 has 16 amino acids. Trimming took 0 bases from V and 3 from J, leaving 12 bases between them. CDR3 bases read: TGTGCCAGCGGTGATGCTGCAAGCGGGGCCAACGAAAGATTATTT. Translation gives CASGDAASGANERLF. The entire CDR3 is CASGDAASGANERLFF.

With regard to this clone: Gene names and germline refer to mouse. Read sequence stops 1 residue before the CDR3 end, and the germline J gene provides the missing end. The chain employs TRBV12-1 and TRBJ2-5; 13 nucleotides match TRBD2. V shed 4 bases, J shed 7 bases, and the junction held 4 bases outside the gene matches. The CDR3 contains 14 residues. Germline-derived CDR1 and CDR2 are SGHSN and HYEKVE. The CDR3: CASSRTGGAYTQYF. Partial CDR3 DNA: TGTGCCAGCTCCCGGACTGGGGGGGCTTACACCCAGTAC.

About this clone itself: Gene names denote mouse genes. The CDR3 end is not reached by the read, which stops 1 residue before it; the germline J gene fills it in. This sequence joins TRBV5 and TRBJ2-1; 9 nucleotides align to TRBD1. CDR3 length: 15 amino acids. From germline, CDR1 is LGHNA and CDR2 YNLKQL (reference sequence). Trimming took 1 base from V and 7 from J; bases not matched to a gene: 5. This CDR3 reads CASSQGTGDGAEQFF. Incomplete CDR3 DNA: TGTGCCAGCAGCCAAGGGACAGGGGATGGGGCTGAGCAGTTC.

In the case of this clone: Mouse names are used for the genes. Incomplete CDR3 DNA: TGTGCCAGCAGGGACTGGGGGGGAGCAGAAACGCTGTAT. Its protein product is CASRDWGGAETLY. The whole CDR3 region reads CASRDWGGAETLYF. The chain recombines TRBV4 with TRBJ2-3, with 12 bases fitting TRBD2. The read ends 1 residue before the CDR3 terminus; that terminus is restored from the germline J gene. This CDR3 is 14 amino acids long. The V gene's germline CDR1 is LGHDT and CDR2 YNNKQL (reference sequence). With V trimmed by 6 bases and J by 3 bases, 1 base remained unmatched.

Points on this clone: Gene names are mouse gene names. Coverage ceases 1 residue before the CDR3 finishes, and the germline J gene fills in the end. The V gene is TRBV20, the J gene TRBJ1-1, with D perhaps matching TRBD1 (6 bases). Trimming cost V 0 bases and J 4 bases, with 12 bases left between them. CDR1 and CDR2 from the germline V gene are GFQATS and STVNSAI. The CDR3 spans 14 residues. The part of the CDR3 DNA that was read is TGTGGTGCTAGGGATACGGGGGGCGGCACAGAAGTCTTC. It codes for CGARDTGGGTEVF. The full CDR3 is CGARDTGGGTEVFF.

As regards this clone: The gene names here belong to mouse. The read terminates 1 residue ahead of where the CDR3 ends, so the germline J gene completes it. This rearrangement joins TRBV13-3 to TRBJ1-6; a weak D match, TRBD1 (5 bases). TRBJ1-6 is sorted into the ORF group, with uncertain function. The V gene's germline CDR1 is NNHDY and CDR2 SYVADS. Trimming shortened V by 5 bases and J by 0 bases, and 6 bases separated the two germline ends. The CDR3 is made up of 14 amino acids. The CDR3 sequence: CASRQDSYNSPLYF. The part of the CDR3 DNA that was read is TGTGCCAGCAGACAGGATTCCTATAATTCGCCCCTCTAC.

Notes on this clone: The genes and germline here are from mouse. The read terminates 1 residue ahead of where the CDR3 ends, so the germline J gene completes it. The chain joins TRBV16 to TRBJ1-4; 9 bases map to TRBD1. Germline V gives CDR1 SGHSA, CDR2 FRNQAP. V trimming: 3 bases; J trimming: 7 bases; junction bases outside the gene matches: 6. The CDR3 length is 15 residues. The CDR3 sequence: CASSLGQGVSERLFF. The sequenced part of the CDR3 DNA is TGTGCAAGCAGCTTGGGACAGGGAGTGAGCGAAAGATTATTT.

Of note for this clone: Any gene name here is a mouse gene name. The CDR3 goes on 1 residue after the read ends, and that part is filled in from the germline J gene. The rearrangement links TRBV15 to TRBJ1-2; 7 nucleotides line up with TRBD1. Germline lookup yields CDR1 SGHND and CDR2 FRSKSL. The CDR3 spans 14 residues. With V trimmed by 3 bases and J by 0 bases, 1 base remained unmatched. The CDR3 bases that were read are TGTGCCAGCAGTTTTCAGGGGGCAAACTCCGACTACACC. It encodes CASSFQGANSDYT. The CDR3 as a whole reads CASSFQGANSDYTF.

This clone has a single count. Any gene name here is a mouse gene name. The sequenced fragment ends 1 residue before the CDR3 boundary, so the rest is inferred from the germline J gene. V is TRBV5 and J is TRBJ2-5, with TRBD2 matching over 7 bases. Germline values: CDR1 LGHNA, CDR2 YNLKQL (reference sequence). V shed 0 bases and J 2 bases; nucleotides not matched to a gene: 2. There are 15 residues in the CDR3. The covered CDR3 bases are TGTGCCAGCAGCCAAGAGGGGGGGAGCCAAGACACCCAGTAC. Translation gives CASSQEGGSQDTQY. The CDR3 as a whole reads CASSQEGGSQDTQYF.